This TCR beta chain comes out of a study of T cells in women clearing cervical HPV infection. At the level of the study: Controls gave blood once infection was undetectable; cases at lesion identification.

immunoSEQ multiplex PCR used an average of around 1,200 ng genomic DNA. Here immunoSEQ multiplex PCR was the method, and the copy in TCRdb shows in-frame clones only, minus some. This sample's table reports roughly 22,000 clones. All donors had a single incident cervical HPV16 infection, not prevalent. The source of this sequence is a woman between 18 and 69 years old with a cervical HPV16 infection that either progressed to CIN3+ or cleared (not recorded which). The sample consisted of blood buffy coat.

The DNA read from the CDR3 is TGTGCCTGGGGTCCCGGGACAGCGTTCGAAAAA. Protein: CAWGPGTAFEK. The entire CDR3 is CAWGPGTAFEKLFF. The V call is TRBV30, the J call TRBJ1-4; 7 nucleotides agree with TRBD1. The read ends 3 residues early relative to the CDR3; the germline J gene fills the gap. Per the germline V gene, CDR1 is GTSNPN and CDR2 is SVGIG (reference sequence). V trimming: 5 bases; J trimming: 8 bases; junction bases outside the gene matches: 11. The CDR3 runs 14 residues.